One sample yielded the 2 T cell receptor beta chains listed below, sequenced in a study of cytomegalovirus exposure and HLA in healthy donors. Use of 60 Vbeta and 13 Jbeta primers characterized the PCR. Clones were sequenced by immunoSEQ multiplex PCR, and TCRdb holds only the in-frame ones, with some missing. The data show around 160,000 clones, around 86% seen once. Sequencing was performed on PBMCs. The receptor set was obtained from a human donor in good health.

The chain is built from TRBV5-1 and TRBJ1-6; D is ambiguous. V was pared by 5 bases and J by 8 bases, with 14 bases between. The CDR3 extends over 14 amino acids. The germline CDR1 and CDR2 sequences are SGHRS and YFSETQ. For the CDR3, the DNA is TGCGCCAGCAGTCAGCTCGCGGAAGATTCACCCCTCCACTTT. It yields the protein CASSQLAEDSPLHF. Variable domain in full (rest from reference TRBV5-1 and TRBJ1-6): KAGVTQTPRYLIKTRGQQVTLSCSPISGHRSVSWYQQTPGQGLQFLFEYFSETQRNKGNFPGRFSGRQFSNSRSEMNVSTLELGDSALYLCASSQLAEDSPLHFGNGTRLTVT.

The chain employs TRBV7-2 and TRBJ2-5, with 8 positions matching TRBD2. J lost 2 bases, V lost 2 bases, and 4 bases had no gene match. This CDR3 contains 15 residues. Germline CDR1 is SGHTA and CDR2 is FQGNSA. CDR3 DNA sequence: TGTGCCAGCAGCTTAAGGAGCGGGGGACAAGAGACCCAGTACTTC. The encoded protein is CASSLRSGGQETQYF.